This entry lists 20 T cell receptor beta chains sequenced from one sample in a study of CD8+CD57+ T cells in acquired aplastic anemia. The authors sequenced patients whose flow cytometry had shown CD8+CD57+ cell expansion. Genomic DNA, serving as template, underwent TCR beta VDJ and CDR3 profiling. TCRdb used MiXCR to reprocess the reads, holding one entry per CDR3 protein. The sample contains around 170,000 distinct CDR3 sequences, roughly half of which appear only once. The sequencing sample was made of sorted CD4+, CD8+, or CD8+CD57+ T cells (not recorded which) from PBMCs. These TCRs come from a human donor with aplastic anemia.

The rearrangement links TRBV9 to TRBJ2-1; D might be TRBD2 (8 bases). V lost 5 bases and J lost 3, with 15 bases in between. This CDR3 contains 15 residues. The V gene's germline CDR1 is SGDLS and CDR2 YYNGEE. DNA for the CDR3: TGTGCCAGCAGGGGGACAGCGGGAGACTACAATGAGCAGTTCTTC. Its translation: CASRGTAGDYNEQFF. Complete variable domain (other parts from reference TRBV9 and TRBJ2-1): DSGVTQTPKHLITATGQRVTLRCSPRSGDLSVYWYQQSLDQGLQFLIQYYNGEERAKGNILERFSAQQFPDLHSELNLSSLELGDSALYFCASRGTAGDYNEQFFGPGTRLTVL.

This clonotype showed up just a few times. The V gene is TRBV7-6, the J gene TRBJ2-7; TRBD1 matches at 10 bases. The V segment lost 1 base and the J segment 6 bases; nucleotides outside the gene matches: 15. The CDR3 has 18 amino acids. The germline gives CDR1 SGHVS, CDR2 FNYEAQ. The CDR3 here is CASSLGTRWTGGAPEQYF. The CDR3 DNA reads as TGTGCCAGCAGCTTAGGGACAAGGTGGACAGGGGGTGCCCCCGAGCAGTACTTC.

The sample holds many counts of this clonotype. The chain uses TRBV5-6 and TRBJ2-6; D not resolved. Trimming took off 2 bases at V and 1 base at J, with 10 bases between the two ends. CDR3 length: 16 amino acids. Germline lookup yields CDR1 SGHDT and CDR2 YYEEEE. CDR3 protein: CASSFMVGSGANVLTF. The CDR3 DNA is TGTGCCAGCAGCTTCATGGTCGGATCTGGGGCCAACGTCCTGACTTTC.

This chain joins TRBV10-3 and TRBJ2-7; D possibly uses TRBD1 or TRBD2 (5 bases each). Germline assignment: CDR1 ENHRY and CDR2 SYGVKD. The CDR3 contains 11 residues. The V gene lost 10 bases and the J gene lost 9 bases, with 16 bases spanning the gap. CDR3 nucleotide sequence: TGTGCCAGCAGGGTGGGAGAGGGGCAGTACTTC. Its protein product is CASRVGEGQYF.

The gene calls are TRBV2 and TRBJ2-1; 13 nucleotides align to TRBD2. Germline CDR1 reads SNHLY; CDR2 reads FYNNEI. The CDR3 runs to 16 residues. With V trimmed by 4 bases and J by 7 bases, 7 bases remained unmatched. The DNA for the CDR3 is TGTGCCAGCAGTGCTACTAGCGGGGGGGCGAGGAATGAGCAGTTCTTC. This codes for CASSATSGGARNEQFF.

This chain uses TRBV20-1 with TRBJ2-3; D is uncertain. V lost 7 bases to trimming and J lost 5 bases, with 13 bases between them. The CDR3 is 12 amino acids. The V gene's germline CDR1 is DFQATT and CDR2 SNEGSKA (reference sequence). CDR3 coding DNA: TGCAGTGACTCGAATGGTCTAGATACGCAGTATTTT. Translation: CSDSNGLDTQYF.

Remarks on this clonotype: Germline is not matched at one junction end, which may reflect a read error. The CDR3 spells CSADRLSSYEQYF. The CDR3, as DNA: TGCAGTGCTGACAGGTTAAGCTCCTACGAGCAGTACTTT. This chain links TRBV20-1 with TRBJ2-7; perhaps TRBD1 as D (6 bases). Germline V gene lookup returns CDR1 DFQATT and CDR2 SNEGSKA (reference sequence). This CDR3 spans 13 amino acids.

For this clonotype: It may be a read error: a sequence one base away is much more abundant. No conserved phenylalanine or tryptophan is present at the end of the CDR3, so a read error is the likely explanation. This sequence joins TRBV6-5 and TRBJ1-1; D might be TRBD1 (5 bases). CDR1 is MNHEY, CDR2 SVGAGI, per germline. V gave up 4 bases and J gave up 2 bases, with 14 bases separating them. CDR3 length equals 15 residues. DNA for the CDR3: TGTGCCAGCAGTTCGACAGATATTACAAACACTGAAGCTTTCGTT. Its protein product is CASSSTDITNTEAFV.

This clonotype was observed many times. This sequence joins TRBV7-2 and TRBJ2-7; 8 positions match TRBD1. Trimming took 6 bases from V and 1 from J; bases not matched to a gene: 8. Germline V gene lookup returns CDR1 SGHTA and CDR2 FQGNSA. CDR3 size: 15 residues. The CDR3: CASRFRDRSSYEQYF. The CDR3 DNA follows: TGTGCCAGCAGGTTCAGGGACAGGTCGTCCTACGAGCAGTACTTC. Full variable domain (remainder filled in from reference TRBV7-2 and TRBJ2-7): GAGVSQSPSNKVTEKGKDVELRCDPISGHTALYWYRQSLGQGLEFLIYFQGNSAPDKSGLPSDRFSAERTGGSVSTLTIQRTQQEDSAVYLCASRFRDRSSYEQYFGPGTRLTVT.

This clonotype has only a few counts. J is TRBJ2-1 and V is TRBV11-2; D unclear. Germline-derived CDR1 and CDR2 are SGHAT and FQNNGV. The CDR3 length is 16 residues. V lost 2 bases and J lost 1, with 12 bases in between. Here the CDR3 DNA reads TGTGCCAGCAGCTTAAACGGCGGACCATCCTACAATGAGCAGTTCTTC. Translating gives CASSLNGGPSYNEQFF.

There are many counts of this clonotype. This chain links TRBV12-3 or TRBV12-4 with TRBJ2-7; 8 bases match TRBD2. Trimming at V came to 7 bases and at J to 5 bases, leaving 16 bases not matched to a gene. This CDR3 comprises 16 residues. The CDR3 spells CASTNRRASGHNEQYF. Here the CDR3 DNA reads TGTGCCAGCACCAACAGGCGGGCTAGCGGGCACAACGAGCAGTACTTC.

V is TRBV20-1 and J is TRBJ1-2; 7 bases match TRBD1. CDR1 and CDR2 (germline): DFQATT, SNEGSKA (reference sequence). The CDR3 consists of 14 residues. The ends lost 2 bases at V and 5 bases at J; junction bases unmatched: 8. The CDR3 sequence is CSARQSRGLYGYTF. The CDR3 nucleotides are TGCAGTGCTAGACAAAGCAGGGGGTTGTATGGCTACACCTTC.

This clonotype was counted between two and nine times. V is TRBV5-6 and J is TRBJ1-2; D is uncertain. There are 15 residues in the CDR3. CDR1 SGHDT and CDR2 YYEEEE come from the germline V gene. Trimming stripped 2 bases from V and 5 bases from J, with 16 bases between. The CDR3 DNA sequence: TGTGCCAGCAGCTTTAAACGGACCTTCCTTTATGGCTACACCTTC. This gives the protein CASSFKRTFLYGYTF.

V and J are TRBV20-1 and TRBJ2-7; D not certain. Per germline, CDR1 DFQATT and CDR2 SNEGSKA (reference sequence). Deletions cut 2 bases from V and 6 bases from J, with 14 bases between. The CDR3 is 13 amino acids. The CDR3 reads CSARYVTGLEQYF. The CDR3, as DNA: TGCAGTGCTAGATACGTGACCGGTCTCGAGCAGTACTTC.

This clonotype appeared many times. The chain uses TRBV5-1 and TRBJ1-2; D ambiguous. The V gene lost 4 bases and the J gene lost 4 bases, with 14 bases spanning the gap. The germline V gene encodes CDR1 SGHRS and CDR2 YFSETQ. The CDR3 runs 14 residues. Here the CDR3 reads CASSPETLPYGYTF. In DNA form, the CDR3 reads TGCGCCAGCAGCCCGGAGACCTTACCCTATGGCTACACCTTC.

The rearrangement uses TRBV20-1 and TRBJ1-2, with 9 bases fitting TRBD1. The CDR3 spans 16 residues. Germline CDR1 reads DFQATT; CDR2 reads SNEGSKA (reference sequence). The V gene end was trimmed by 3 bases and the J gene end by 6 bases; junction bases not matched to a gene: 14. The CDR3 nucleotides are TGCAGTGCTAGGACCCCCGGGACAGGGCGGCGGAATGGCTACACCTTC. Encoded protein: CSARTPGTGRRNGYTF.

This clonotype was counted many times. The gene calls are TRBV11-2 and TRBJ2-7; no firm D call. The V end lost 5 bases, the J end lost 0 bases, and 5 bases lay between the germline ends. The germline V gene encodes CDR1 SGHAT and CDR2 FQNNGV. This CDR3 has 12 residues. CDR3 DNA sequence: TGTGCCAGCAGCCGAAGCTCCTACGAGCAGTACTTC. Residues: CASSRSSYEQYF.

Worth noting for this clonotype: A single base separates this from a much larger clone, so it may be a read error. This chain connects TRBV5-5 to TRBJ2-7; the D gene could be TRBD1 or TRBD2 (5 bases each). CDR1 is SGHKS, CDR2 YYEKEE, per germline (reference sequence). The CDR3 loop spans 13 amino acids. The ends were cut back, 3 bases at V and 6 bases at J, with 13 bases in the middle. In DNA, the CDR3 is TGTGCCAGCAGCTGGGGACCGACGGGCGAGCAGTACTTC. Translation: CASSWGPTGEQYF.

This sequence joins TRBV13 and TRBJ1-6; D remains unclear. The V and J ends lost 0 bases and 3 bases respectively, with 3 bases between them. The V gene's germline CDR1 is PRHDT and CDR2 FYEKMQ (reference sequence). The CDR3 has 14 amino acids. CDR3 DNA sequence: TGTGCCAGCAGCTTAGGGGGCTATAATTCACCCCTCCACTTT. Its protein product is CASSLGGYNSPLHF. The entire variable domain, with the rest obtained from reference TRBV13 and TRBJ1-6, is as follows: AAGVIQSPRHLIKEKRETATLKCYPIPRHDTVYWYQQGPGQDPQFLISFYEKMQSDKGSIPDRFSAQQFSDYHSELNMSSLELGDSALYFCASSLGGYNSPLHFGNGTRLTVT.

In its sample, this clonotype was seen many times. V usage is TRBV12-3 or TRBV12-4 and J usage is TRBJ1-6; D is possibly TRBD1 (5 bases). This CDR3 has 15 amino acids. Deletions cut 6 bases from V and 1 base from J, with 10 bases between. CDR3 nucleotide sequence: TGTGCCAGCAGGAGGACAAGGTCCTATAATTCACCCCTCCACTTT. Protein product: CASRRTRSYNSPLHF.